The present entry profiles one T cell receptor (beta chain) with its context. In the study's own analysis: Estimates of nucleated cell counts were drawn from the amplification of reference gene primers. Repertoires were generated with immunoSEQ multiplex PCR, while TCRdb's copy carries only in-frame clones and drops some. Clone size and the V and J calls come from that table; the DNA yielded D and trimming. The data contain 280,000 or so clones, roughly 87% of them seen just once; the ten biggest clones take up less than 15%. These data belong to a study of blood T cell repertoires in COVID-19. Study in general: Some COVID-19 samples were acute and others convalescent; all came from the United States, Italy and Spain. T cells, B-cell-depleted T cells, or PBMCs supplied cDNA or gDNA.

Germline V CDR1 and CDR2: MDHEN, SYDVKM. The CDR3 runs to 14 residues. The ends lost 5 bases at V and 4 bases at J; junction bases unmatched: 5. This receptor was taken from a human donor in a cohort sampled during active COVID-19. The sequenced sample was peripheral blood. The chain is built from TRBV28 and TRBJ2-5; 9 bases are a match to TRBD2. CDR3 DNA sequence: TGTGCCAGCAGTACCCGCGGGGGGGGAGAGACCCAGTACTTC. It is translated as CASSTRGGGETQYF.